This T cell receptor (beta chain) was found in a study of blood T cell repertoires in COVID-19. About the study: Acute and convalescent COVID-19 samples came from the United States, Italy and Spain. From T cells, B-cell-depleted T cells, or PBMCs came the material, which was cDNA or gDNA.

Under the authors' procedure: Reference gene primer amplification gave estimated nucleated cell counts. The assay was immunoSEQ multiplex PCR, and TCRdb's table has in-frame clones only and misses some. V and J calls plus clone size are reproduced from that table; the DNA served to infer D and trimming. Among about 150,000 clones, about 90% were seen once, and the ten largest hold about 0.55%. This clone has a single count. CDR1 is SGHRS, CDR2 YFSETQ, per germline. The CDR3 consists of 16 residues. The ends were cut back, 6 bases at V and 5 bases at J, with 20 bases in the middle. The source material was peripheral blood. V is TRBV5-1 and J is TRBJ2-2; perhaps TRBD2 as D (7 bases). The TCR was taken from a man aged 50-60 years with acute or convalescent COVID-19. The CDR3 spells CASTPKGGLRTGELFF. The DNA of the CDR3 is TGCGCCAGCACCCCTAAGGGGGGGCTGAGGACCGGGGAGCTGTTTTTT.